The clone carrying this T cell receptor beta chain was found a few times. The data stem from a study of long-term antiretroviral therapy in people with HIV. CDR3 length: 12 amino acids. Germline V CDR1 and CDR2: MDHEN, SYDVKM. V gave up 5 bases and J gave up 9 bases, with 11 bases separating them. immunoSEQ v3.0 was run at survey level. Assay: immunoSEQ multiplex PCR; the TCRdb copy retains only in-frame clones and omits some. The sample carries tens of thousands of clones, approximately 82% recorded once. This clonotype was sampled from a man aged 18 to 30 with HIV. The rearrangement joins TRBV28 to TRBJ2-1; D is ambiguous. Sample: unsorted PBMCs, taken 0.1 years before starting antiretroviral therapy. The DNA for the CDR3 is TGTGCCAGCAGTCACTTGTCGGGTGAGCAGTTCTTC. Translation gives CASSHLSGEQFF.